The T cell receptor beta chain under discussion was sequenced for a study of Ad26.COV2.S vaccination and SARS-CoV-2 variants. Study-level background: Donor got 5x10^10 or 1x10^11 viral particles of Ad26.COV2.S. The study's findings and limits: From the TCR breadth and depth analyses, total T cell responses may have been underestimated.

As to this clone: The antigen remains undetermined.

Germline V CDR1 and CDR2: MNHEY, SVGAGI. The CDR3 is 14 residues long. Trimming cost V 7 bases and J 6 bases; bases outside gene matches: 6. Treatment defined: about 20 received Ad26.COV2.S at low or high dose, single or two shots; about 5 received placebo; per-sample allocation not given. Day 63 after the first injection of vaccine or placebo was the sampling time. The repertoire was sequenced with immunoSEQ multiplex PCR; TCRdb's copy has only in-frame clones and lacks some. Seen here are around 380,000 clones, 88% observed once, and the top ten hold under 4%. This rearrangement joins TRBV6-5 to TRBJ1-1, with 12 bases aligning to TRBD1. This receptor was identified in a person aged 18 to 65 who received the Ad26.COV2.S COVID-19 vaccine or a placebo. The sample was peripheral blood, taken in a trial of Ad26.COV2.S vaccine versus placebo. CDR3 protein: CASTTGTGGAEAFF. The CDR3 nucleotides are TGTGCCAGCACTACCGGGACAGGGGGCGCTGAAGCTTTCTTT.